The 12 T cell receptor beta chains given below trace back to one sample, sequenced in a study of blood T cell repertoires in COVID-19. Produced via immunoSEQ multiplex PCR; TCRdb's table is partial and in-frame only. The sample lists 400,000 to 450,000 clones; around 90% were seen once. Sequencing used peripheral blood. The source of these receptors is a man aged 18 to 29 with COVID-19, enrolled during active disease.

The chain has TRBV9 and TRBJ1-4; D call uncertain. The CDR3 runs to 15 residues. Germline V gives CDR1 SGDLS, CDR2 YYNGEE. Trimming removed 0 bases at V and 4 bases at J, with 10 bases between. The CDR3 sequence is CASSVGRVINEKLFF. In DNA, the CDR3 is TGTGCCAGCAGCGTAGGTCGAGTGATTAATGAAAAACTGTTTTTT.

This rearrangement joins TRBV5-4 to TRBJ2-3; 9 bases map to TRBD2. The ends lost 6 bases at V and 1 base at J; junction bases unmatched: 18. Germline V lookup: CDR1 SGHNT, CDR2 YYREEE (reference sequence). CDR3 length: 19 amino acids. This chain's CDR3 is CASKGPGTSSRLRTDTQYF. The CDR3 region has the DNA TGTGCCAGCAAGGGGCCCGGGACTAGCAGTCGGTTGCGCACAGATACGCAGTATTTT.

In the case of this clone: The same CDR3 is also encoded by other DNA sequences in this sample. CDR3 DNA sequence: TGCGCCAGCAGCCTTGCGGTAGACACCGGGGAGCTGTTTTTT. As protein: CASSLAVDTGELFF. The V call is TRBV5-1, the J call TRBJ2-2, with D unclear. CDR1 is SGHRS and CDR2 is YFSETQ in the germline V gene. V was cut by 4 bases and J by 3 bases, with 10 bases left in between. CDR3 size: 14 residues.

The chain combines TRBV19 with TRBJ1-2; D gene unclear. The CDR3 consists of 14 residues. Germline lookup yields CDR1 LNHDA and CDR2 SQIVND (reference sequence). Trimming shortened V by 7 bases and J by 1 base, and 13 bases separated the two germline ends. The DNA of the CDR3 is TGTGCCAGTACAGCCCTTCAGGATAACTATGGCTACACCTTC. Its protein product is CASTALQDNYGYTF.

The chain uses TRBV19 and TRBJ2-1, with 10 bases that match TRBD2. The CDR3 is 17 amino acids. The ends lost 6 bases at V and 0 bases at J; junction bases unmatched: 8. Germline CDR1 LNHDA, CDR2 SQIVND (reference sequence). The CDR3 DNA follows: TGTGCCAGTAGGCCGGGACTAGCGTCCTACTCCTACAATGAGCAGTTCTTC. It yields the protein CASRPGLASYSYNEQFF.

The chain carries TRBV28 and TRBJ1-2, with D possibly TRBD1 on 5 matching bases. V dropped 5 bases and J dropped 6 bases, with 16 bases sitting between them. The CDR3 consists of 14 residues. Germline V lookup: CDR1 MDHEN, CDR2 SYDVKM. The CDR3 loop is CASSTPPSGDGYTF. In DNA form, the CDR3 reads TGTGCCAGCAGTACCCCCCCCTCGGGGGATGGCTACACCTTC.

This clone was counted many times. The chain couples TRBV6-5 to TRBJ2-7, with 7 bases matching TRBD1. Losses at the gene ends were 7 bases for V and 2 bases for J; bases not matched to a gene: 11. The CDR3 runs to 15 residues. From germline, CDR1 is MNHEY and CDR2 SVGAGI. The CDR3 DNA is TGTGCCAGCATTTCCCGGGACAGCCTTACCTACGAGCAGTACTTC. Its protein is CASISRDSLTYEQYF.

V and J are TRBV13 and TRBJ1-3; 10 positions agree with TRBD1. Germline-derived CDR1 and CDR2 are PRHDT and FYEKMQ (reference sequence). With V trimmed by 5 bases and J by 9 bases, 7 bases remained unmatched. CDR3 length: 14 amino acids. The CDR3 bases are TGTGCCAGCAGCCTCGGGACAGGGGAAGGCACCATATATTTT. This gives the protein CASSLGTGEGTIYF.

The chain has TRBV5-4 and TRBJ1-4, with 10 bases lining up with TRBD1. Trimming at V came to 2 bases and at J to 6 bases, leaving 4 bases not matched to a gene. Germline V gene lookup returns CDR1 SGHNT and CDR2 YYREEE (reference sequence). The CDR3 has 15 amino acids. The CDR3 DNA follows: TGTGCCAGCAGCTTTAGGGGACAGGGGTATGAAAAACTGTTTTTT. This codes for CASSFRGQGYEKLFF.

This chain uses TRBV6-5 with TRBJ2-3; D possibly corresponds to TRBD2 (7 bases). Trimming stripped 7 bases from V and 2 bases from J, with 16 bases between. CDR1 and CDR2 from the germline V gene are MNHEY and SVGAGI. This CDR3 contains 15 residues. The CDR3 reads CASTLGGEPTDTQYF. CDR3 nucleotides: TGTGCCAGCACCTTAGGGGGGGAACCCACAGATACGCAGTATTTT.

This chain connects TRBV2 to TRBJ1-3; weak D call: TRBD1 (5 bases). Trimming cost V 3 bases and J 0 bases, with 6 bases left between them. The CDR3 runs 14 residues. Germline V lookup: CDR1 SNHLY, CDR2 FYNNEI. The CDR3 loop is CASSDQGSGNTIYF. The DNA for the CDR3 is TGTGCCAGCAGTGATCAGGGCTCTGGAAACACCATATATTTT.

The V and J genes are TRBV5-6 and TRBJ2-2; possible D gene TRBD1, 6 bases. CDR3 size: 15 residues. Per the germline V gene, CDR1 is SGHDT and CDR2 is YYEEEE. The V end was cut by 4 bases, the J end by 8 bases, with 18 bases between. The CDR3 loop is CASSRRVRGKGELFF. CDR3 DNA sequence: TGTGCCAGCAGCCGCCGTGTGAGGGGGAAGGGGGAGCTGTTTTTT.